This TCR beta chain comes out of a study of CD8 T cells in ankylosing spondylitis. CDR3 length: 15 amino acids. Germline values: CDR1 SGHTA, CDR2 FQGTGA. The V segment lost 0 bases and the J segment 6 bases; nucleotides outside the gene matches: 1. Broader study findings: CD8+ disease-linked clones were present at relatively low frequencies in blood.

This clonotype was recorded at least ten times. Its specificity is unknown. Using quantitative 5'-RACE with molecular barcodes, the authors made TCR beta libraries. MiXCR, run by TCRdb on the 5' RACE reads, gives a single entry per CDR3 protein. This sample carries about 160,000 distinct CDR3 sequences, around 20% of them seen once, and the ten largest clones take approximately 7.6%. J is TRBJ2-1 and V is TRBV7-3, with TRBD2 identical over 11 bases. The sequence was collected from a male donor with ankylosing spondylitis or in good health (not recorded which). The specimen was blood, either unsorted or a sorted T cell fraction (not recorded which). CDR3 sequence: CASSLTLAGGNEQFF. CDR3 DNA sequence: TGTGCCAGCAGCTTAACCCTAGCGGGGGGCAATGAGCAGTTCTTC.